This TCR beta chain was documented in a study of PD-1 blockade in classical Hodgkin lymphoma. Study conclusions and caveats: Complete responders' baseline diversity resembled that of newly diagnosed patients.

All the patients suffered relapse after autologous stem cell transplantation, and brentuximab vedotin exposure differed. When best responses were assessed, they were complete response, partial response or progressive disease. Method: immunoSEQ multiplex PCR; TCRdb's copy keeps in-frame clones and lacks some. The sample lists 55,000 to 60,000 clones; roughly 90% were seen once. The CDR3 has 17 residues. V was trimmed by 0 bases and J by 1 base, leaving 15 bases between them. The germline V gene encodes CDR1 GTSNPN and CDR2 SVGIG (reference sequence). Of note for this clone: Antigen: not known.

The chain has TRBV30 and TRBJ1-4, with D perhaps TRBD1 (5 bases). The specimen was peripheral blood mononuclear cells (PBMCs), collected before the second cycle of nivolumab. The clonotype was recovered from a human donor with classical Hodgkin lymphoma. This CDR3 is CAWSVAIFGGTNEKLFF. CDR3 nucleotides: TGTGCCTGGAGTGTCGCGATTTTTGGGGGAACTAATGAAAAACTGTTTTTT.